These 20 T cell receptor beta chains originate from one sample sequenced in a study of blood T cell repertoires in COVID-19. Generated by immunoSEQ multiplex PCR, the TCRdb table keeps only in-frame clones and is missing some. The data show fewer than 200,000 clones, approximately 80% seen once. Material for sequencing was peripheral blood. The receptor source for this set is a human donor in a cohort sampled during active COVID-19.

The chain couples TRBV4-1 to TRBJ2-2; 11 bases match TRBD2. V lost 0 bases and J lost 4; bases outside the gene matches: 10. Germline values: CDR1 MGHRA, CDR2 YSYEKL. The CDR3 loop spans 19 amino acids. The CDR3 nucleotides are TGCGCCAGCAGCCAAGACACCGGGACTAGCGGAGTGAGCACCGGGGAGCTGTTTTTT. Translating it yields CASSQDTGTSGVSTGELFF.

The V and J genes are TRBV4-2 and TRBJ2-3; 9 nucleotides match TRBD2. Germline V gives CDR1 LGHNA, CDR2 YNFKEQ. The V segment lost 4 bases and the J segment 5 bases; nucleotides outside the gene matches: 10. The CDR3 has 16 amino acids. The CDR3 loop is CASSPERREGIDTQYF. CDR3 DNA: TGTGCCAGCAGCCCTGAGCGGCGGGAGGGCATAGATACGCAGTATTTT.

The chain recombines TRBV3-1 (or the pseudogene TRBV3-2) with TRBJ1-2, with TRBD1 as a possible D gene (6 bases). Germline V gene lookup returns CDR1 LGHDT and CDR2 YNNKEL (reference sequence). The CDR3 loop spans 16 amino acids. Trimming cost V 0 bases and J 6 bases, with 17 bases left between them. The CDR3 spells CASSQDFGRGEDGYTF. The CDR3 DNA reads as TGTGCCAGCAGCCAAGATTTTGGCAGGGGTGAGGATGGCTACACCTTC.

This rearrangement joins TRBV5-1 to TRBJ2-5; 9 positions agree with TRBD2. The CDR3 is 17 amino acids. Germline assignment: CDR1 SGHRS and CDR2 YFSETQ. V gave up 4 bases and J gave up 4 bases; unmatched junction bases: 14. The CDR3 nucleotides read TGCGCCAGCAGCCCCTTTAGTAGCGGGAGAGGTAGAGAGACCCAGTACTTC. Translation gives CASSPFSSGRGRETQYF.

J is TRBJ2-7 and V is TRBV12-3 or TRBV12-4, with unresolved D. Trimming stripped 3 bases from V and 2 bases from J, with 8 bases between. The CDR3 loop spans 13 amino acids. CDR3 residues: CASSLTAAYEQYF. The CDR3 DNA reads TGTGCCAGCAGTTTGACTGCGGCCTACGAGCAGTACTTC.

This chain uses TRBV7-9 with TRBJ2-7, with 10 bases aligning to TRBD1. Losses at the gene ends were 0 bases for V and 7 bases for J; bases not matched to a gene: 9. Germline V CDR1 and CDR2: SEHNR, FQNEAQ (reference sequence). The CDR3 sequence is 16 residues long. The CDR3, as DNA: TGTGCCAGCAGCTTAGCTGGGACAGGGGCATTGCGGGAGCAGTACTTC. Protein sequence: CASSLAGTGALREQYF. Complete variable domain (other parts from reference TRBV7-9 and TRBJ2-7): DTGVSQNPRHKITKRGQNVTFRCDPISEHNRLYWYRQTLGQGPEFLTYFQNEAQLEKSRLLSDRFSAERPKGSFSTLEIQRTEQGDSAMYLCASSLAGTGALREQYFGPGTRLTVT.

For the CDR3, the DNA is TGTGCCAGCTCATTAGGGTCTAGCGCATCCAATGAGCAGTTCTTC. This translates into CASSLGSSASNEQFF. The rearrangement uses TRBV18 and TRBJ2-1; D might be TRBD2 (6 bases). V was cut by 5 bases and J by 6 bases, with 17 bases left in between. Germline loops: CDR1 KGHSH, CDR2 LQKENI. The CDR3 runs to 15 residues.

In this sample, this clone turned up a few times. The CDR3 region has the DNA TGCGCCAGCAGCCCGGACAGGGCGAACACTGAAGCTTTCTTT. This gives the protein CASSPDRANTEAFF. The V and J genes are TRBV4-1 and TRBJ1-1, with TRBD1 matching over 8 bases. CDR3 length equals 14 residues. The V and J ends lost 4 bases and 1 base, in that order; junction bases with no gene match: 2. From germline, CDR1 is MGHRA and CDR2 YSYEKL.

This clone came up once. For the CDR3, the DNA is TGTGCCACCGCTCGGGGTCCGGGACAGGCACCCTGGGGCAATCAGCCCCAGCATTTT. Residues: CATARGPGQAPWGNQPQHF. V and J are TRBV27 and TRBJ1-5; 8 nucleotides line up with TRBD1. This CDR3 region has 19 residues. V trimming: 10 bases; J trimming: 2 bases; junction bases outside the gene matches: 22. Germline CDR1 MNHEY, CDR2 SMNVEV (reference sequence).

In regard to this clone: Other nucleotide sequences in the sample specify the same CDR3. The CDR3, as DNA: TGTGCCAGCAGTGAAGGCGGGGCTGGGGCCAACGTCCTGACTTTC. Its protein is CASSEGGAGANVLTF. The chain has TRBV6-1 and TRBJ2-6; TRBD2 is a possible D gene (6 bases). The V end lost 1 base, the J end lost 2 bases, and 6 bases lay between the germline ends. Germline V CDR1 and CDR2: MNHNS, SASEGT. The CDR3 is 15 amino acids.

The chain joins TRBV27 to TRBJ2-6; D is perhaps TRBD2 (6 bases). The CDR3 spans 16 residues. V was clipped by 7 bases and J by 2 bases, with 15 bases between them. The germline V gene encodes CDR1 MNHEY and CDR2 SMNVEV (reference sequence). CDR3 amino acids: CASMVRGMAGANVLTF. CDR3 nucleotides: TGTGCCAGCATGGTTCGGGGGATGGCTGGGGCCAACGTCCTGACTTTC.

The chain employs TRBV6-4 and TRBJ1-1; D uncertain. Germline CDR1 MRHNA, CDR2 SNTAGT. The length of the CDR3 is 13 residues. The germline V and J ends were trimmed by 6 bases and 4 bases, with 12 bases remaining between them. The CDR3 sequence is CASSQEGGTEAFF. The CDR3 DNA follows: TGTGCCAGCAGCCAGGAGGGTGGCACTGAAGCTTTCTTT.

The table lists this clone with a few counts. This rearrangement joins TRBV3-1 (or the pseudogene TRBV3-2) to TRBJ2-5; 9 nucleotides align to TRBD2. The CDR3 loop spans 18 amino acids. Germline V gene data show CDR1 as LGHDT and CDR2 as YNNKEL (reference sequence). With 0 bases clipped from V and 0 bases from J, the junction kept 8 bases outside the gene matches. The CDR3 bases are TGTGCCAGCAGCCAAGATTTGCGGGAGGGGGCGCACCAAGAGACCCAGTACTTC. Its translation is CASSQDLREGAHQETQYF.

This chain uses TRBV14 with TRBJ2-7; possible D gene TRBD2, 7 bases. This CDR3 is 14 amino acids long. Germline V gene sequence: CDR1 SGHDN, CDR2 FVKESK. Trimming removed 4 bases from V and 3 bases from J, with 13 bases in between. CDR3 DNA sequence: TGTGCCAGCAGCCGCCAAAGGGGGGGCTACGAGCAGTACTTC. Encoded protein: CASSRQRGGYEQYF.

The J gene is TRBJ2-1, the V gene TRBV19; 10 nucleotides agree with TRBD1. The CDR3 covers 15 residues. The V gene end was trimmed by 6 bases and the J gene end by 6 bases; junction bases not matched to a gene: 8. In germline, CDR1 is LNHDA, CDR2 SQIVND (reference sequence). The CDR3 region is CASRRQGARFNEQFF. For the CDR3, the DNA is TGTGCCAGTAGAAGACAGGGGGCGCGATTCAATGAGCAGTTCTTC.

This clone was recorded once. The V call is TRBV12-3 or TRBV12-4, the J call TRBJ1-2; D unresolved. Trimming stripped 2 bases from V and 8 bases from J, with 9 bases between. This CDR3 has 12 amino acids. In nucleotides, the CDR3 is TGTGCCAGCAGTTTAAGGAGCGTAGGCTACACCTTC. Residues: CASSLRSVGYTF.

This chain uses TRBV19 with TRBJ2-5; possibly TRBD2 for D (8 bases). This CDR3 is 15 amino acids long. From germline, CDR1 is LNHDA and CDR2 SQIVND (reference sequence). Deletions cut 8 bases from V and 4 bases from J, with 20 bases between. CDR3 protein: CASSTGSGGGETQYF. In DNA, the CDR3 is TGTGCCAGTTCGACAGGGAGCGGGGGAGGAGAGACCCAGTACTTC.

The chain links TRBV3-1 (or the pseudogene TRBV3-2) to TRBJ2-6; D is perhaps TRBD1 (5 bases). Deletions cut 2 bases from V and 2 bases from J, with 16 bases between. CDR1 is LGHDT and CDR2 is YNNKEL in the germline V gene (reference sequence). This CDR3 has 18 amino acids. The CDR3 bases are TGTGCCAGCAGCCAAACAGGCCTGGCTCCTGCTGGGGCCAACGTCCTGACTTTC. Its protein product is CASSQTGLAPAGANVLTF.

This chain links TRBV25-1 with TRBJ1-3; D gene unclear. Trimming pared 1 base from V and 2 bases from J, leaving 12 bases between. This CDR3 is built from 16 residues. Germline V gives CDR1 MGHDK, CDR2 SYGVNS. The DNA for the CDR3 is TGTGCCAGCAGTGAATGGGGAGGGCAGGCTGGAAACACCATATATTTT. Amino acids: CASSEWGGQAGNTIYF.

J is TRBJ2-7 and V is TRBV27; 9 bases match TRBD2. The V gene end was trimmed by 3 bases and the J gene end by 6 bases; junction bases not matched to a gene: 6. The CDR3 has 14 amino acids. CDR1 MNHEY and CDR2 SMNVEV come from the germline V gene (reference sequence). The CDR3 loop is CASSFSGRGGEQYF. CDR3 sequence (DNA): TGTGCCAGCAGTTTTAGCGGGAGAGGAGGCGAGCAGTACTTC.